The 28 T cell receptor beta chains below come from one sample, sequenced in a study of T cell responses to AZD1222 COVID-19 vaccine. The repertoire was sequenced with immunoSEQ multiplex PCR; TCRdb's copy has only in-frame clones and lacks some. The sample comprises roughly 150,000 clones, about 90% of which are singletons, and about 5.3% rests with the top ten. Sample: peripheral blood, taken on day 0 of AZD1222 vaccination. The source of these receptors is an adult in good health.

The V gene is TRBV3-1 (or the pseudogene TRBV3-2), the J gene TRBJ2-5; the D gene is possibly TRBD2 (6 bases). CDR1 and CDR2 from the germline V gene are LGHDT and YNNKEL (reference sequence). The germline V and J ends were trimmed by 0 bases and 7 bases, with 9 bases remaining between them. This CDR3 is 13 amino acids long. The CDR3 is CASSQDRRGTQYF. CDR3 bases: TGTGCCAGCAGCCAAGATCGGCGGGGGACCCAGTACTTC.

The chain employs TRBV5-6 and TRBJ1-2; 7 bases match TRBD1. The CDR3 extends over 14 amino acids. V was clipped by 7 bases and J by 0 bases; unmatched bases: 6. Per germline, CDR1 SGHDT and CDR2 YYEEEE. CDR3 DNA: TGTGCCAGCTCGGAGGGGACAGCTAACTATGGCTACACCTTC. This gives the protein CASSEGTANYGYTF.

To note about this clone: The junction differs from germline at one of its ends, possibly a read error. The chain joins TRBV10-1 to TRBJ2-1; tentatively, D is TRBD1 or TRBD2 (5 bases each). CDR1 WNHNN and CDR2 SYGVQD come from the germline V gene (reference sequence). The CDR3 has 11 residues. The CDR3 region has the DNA TGCGCCAGCAGTGATTCCGGGGCCAGGGTCTTC. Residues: CASSDSGARVF.

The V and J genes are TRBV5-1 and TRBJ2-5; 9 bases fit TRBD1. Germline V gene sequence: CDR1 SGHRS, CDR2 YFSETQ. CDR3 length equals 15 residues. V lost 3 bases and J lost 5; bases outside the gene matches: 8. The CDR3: CASSYDRGVGETQYF. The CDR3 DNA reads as TGCGCCAGCAGCTATGACAGGGGGGTTGGTGAGACCCAGTACTTC.

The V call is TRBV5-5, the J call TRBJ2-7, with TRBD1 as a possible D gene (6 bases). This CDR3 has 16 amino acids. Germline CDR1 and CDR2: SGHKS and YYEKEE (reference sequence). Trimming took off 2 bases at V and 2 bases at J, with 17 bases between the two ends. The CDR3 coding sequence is TGTGCCAGCAGCTTTAAGTCGGCAGGGGATGCCTACGAGCAGTACTTC. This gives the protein CASSFKSAGDAYEQYF.

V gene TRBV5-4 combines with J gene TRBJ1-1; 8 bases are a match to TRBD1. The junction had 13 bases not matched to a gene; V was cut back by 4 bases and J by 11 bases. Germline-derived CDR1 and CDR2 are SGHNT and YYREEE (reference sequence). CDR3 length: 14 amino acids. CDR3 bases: TGTGCCAGCAGCGGCCCGGGACAGGTCACGGAGGCTTTCTTT. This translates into CASSGPGQVTEAFF.

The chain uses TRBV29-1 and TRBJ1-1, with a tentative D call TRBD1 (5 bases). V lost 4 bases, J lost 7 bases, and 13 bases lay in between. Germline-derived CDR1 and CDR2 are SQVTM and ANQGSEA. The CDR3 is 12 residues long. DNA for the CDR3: TGCAGCGTTGCAGGGTACGAAGGTGAAGCTTTCTTT. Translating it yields CSVAGYEGEAFF.

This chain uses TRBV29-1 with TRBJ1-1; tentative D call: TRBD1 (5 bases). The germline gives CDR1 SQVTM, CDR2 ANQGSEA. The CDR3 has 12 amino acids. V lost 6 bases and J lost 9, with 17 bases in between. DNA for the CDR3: TGCAGCGTGGGGGAGGTGGGGCCTAAAGCTTTCTTT. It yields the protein CSVGEVGPKAFF.

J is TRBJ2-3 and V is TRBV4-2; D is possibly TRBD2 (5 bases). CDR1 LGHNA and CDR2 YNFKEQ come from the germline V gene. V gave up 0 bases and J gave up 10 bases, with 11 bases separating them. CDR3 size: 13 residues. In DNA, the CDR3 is TGTGCCAGCAGCCAAGACCCGGGGTCTCCGCAGTATTTT. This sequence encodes CASSQDPGSPQYF.

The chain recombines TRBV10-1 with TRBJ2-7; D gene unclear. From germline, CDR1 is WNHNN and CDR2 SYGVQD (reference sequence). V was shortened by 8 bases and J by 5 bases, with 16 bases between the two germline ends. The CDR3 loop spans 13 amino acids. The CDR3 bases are TGCGCCAGCCCCCCATCGATTGCCCACGAGCAGTACTTC. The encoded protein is CASPPSIAHEQYF.

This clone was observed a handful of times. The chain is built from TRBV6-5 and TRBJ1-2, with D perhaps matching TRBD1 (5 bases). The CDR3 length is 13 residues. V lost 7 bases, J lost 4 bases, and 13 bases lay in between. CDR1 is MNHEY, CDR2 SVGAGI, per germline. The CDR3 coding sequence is TGTGCCAGCACTCCCACAAGGGGCTATGGCTACACCTTC. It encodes CASTPTRGYGYTF.

Here the CDR3 DNA reads TGTGCCAGCAGTGGGAACAATTCACCCCTCCACTTT. This gives the protein CASSGNNSPLHF. This sequence joins TRBV25-1 and TRBJ1-6; D ambiguous. V lost 4 bases and J lost 7, with 5 bases in between. CDR1 is MGHDK, CDR2 SYGVNS, per germline. This CDR3 comprises 12 residues.

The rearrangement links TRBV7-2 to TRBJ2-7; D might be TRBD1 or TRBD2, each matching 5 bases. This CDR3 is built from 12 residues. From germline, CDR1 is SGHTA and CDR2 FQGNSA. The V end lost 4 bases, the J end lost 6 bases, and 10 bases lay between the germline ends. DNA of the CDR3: TGTGCCAGCAGCTCCTACGGGGCCGAGCAGTACTTC. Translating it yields CASSSYGAEQYF.

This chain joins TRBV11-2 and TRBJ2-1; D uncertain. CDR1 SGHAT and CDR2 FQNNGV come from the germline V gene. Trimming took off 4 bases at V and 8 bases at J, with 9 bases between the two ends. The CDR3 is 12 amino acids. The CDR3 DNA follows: TGTGCCAGCAGCTCGACTTTAGATGAGCAGTTCTTC. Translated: CASSSTLDEQFF.

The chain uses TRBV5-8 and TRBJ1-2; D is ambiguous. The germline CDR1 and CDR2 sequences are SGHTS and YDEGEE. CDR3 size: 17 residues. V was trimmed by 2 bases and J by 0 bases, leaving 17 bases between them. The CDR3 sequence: CASSFHLGSGTNYGYTF. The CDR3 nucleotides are TGTGCCAGCAGCTTCCACCTTGGGTCGGGGACTAACTATGGCTACACCTTC.

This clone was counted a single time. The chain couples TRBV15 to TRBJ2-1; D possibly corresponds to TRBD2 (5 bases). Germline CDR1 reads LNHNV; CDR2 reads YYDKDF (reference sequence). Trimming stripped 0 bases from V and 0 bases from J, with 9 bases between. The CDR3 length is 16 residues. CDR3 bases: TGTGCCACCAGCAGAGAAGCGGTATCCTCCTACAATGAGCAGTTCTTC. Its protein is CATSREAVSSYNEQFF.

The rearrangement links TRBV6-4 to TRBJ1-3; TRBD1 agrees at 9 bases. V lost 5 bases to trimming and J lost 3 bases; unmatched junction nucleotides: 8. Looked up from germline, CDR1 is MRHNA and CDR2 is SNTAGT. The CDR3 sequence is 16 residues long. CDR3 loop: CASSPGQGRLGNTIYF. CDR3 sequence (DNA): TGTGCCAGCAGTCCGGGACAGGGACGCCTTGGAAACACCATATATTTT.

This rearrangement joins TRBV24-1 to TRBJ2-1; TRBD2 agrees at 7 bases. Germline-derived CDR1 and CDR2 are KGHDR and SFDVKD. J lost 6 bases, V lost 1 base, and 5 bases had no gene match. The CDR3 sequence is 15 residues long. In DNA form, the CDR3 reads TGTGCCACCAGTGATTTTGGCGGGAGAGTCAATGAGCAGTTCTTC. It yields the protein CATSDFGGRVNEQFF.

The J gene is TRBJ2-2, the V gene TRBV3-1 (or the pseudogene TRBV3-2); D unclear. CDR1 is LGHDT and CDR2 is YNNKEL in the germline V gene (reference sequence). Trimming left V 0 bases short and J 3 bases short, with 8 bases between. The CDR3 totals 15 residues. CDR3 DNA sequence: TGTGCCAGCAGCCAAGATGCAGATTACACCGGGGAGCTGTTTTTT. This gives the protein CASSQDADYTGELFF.

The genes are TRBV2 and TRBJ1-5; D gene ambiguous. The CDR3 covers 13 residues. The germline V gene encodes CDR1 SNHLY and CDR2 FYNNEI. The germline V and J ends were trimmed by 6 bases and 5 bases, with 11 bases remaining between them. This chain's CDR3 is CASSGVGDQPQHF. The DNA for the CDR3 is TGTGCCAGCAGCGGGGTAGGCGATCAGCCCCAGCATTTT.

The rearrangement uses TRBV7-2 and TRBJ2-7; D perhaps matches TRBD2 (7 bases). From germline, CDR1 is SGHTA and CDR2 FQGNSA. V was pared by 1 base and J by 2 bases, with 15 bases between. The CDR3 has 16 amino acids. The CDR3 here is CASSLVWGGLTYEQYF. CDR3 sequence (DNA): TGTGCCAGCAGCTTAGTATGGGGGGGCCTGACCTACGAGCAGTACTTC. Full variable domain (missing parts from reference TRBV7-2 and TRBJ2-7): GAGVSQSPSNKVTEKGKDVELRCDPISGHTALYWYRQSLGQGLEFLIYFQGNSAPDKSGLPSDRFSAERTGGSVSTLTIQRTQQEDSAVYLCASSLVWGGLTYEQYFGPGTRLTVT.

The CDR3 DNA reads TGTGCCAGCAGCCGTAGGGGGGGTTCTGAAGCTTTCTTT. Protein sequence: CASSRRGGSEAFF. V gene TRBV9 combines with J gene TRBJ1-1; a possible D gene is TRBD1 (6 bases). Germline loops: CDR1 SGDLS, CDR2 YYNGEE. V was cut by 4 bases and J by 6 bases, with 13 bases left in between. The CDR3 sequence is 13 residues long. Drawing the rest from reference TRBV9 and TRBJ1-1, the complete variable domain is DSGVTQTPKHLITATGQRVTLRCSPRSGDLSVYWYQQSLDQGLQFLIQYYNGEERAKGNILERFSAQQFPDLHSELNLSSLELGDSALYFCASSRRGGSEAFFGQGTRLTVV.

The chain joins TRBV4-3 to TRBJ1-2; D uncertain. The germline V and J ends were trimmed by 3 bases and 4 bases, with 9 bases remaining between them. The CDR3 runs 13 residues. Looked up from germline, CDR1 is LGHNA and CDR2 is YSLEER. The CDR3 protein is CASSQVEGYGYTF. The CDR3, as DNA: TGCGCCAGCAGCCAGGTTGAGGGCTATGGCTACACCTTC.

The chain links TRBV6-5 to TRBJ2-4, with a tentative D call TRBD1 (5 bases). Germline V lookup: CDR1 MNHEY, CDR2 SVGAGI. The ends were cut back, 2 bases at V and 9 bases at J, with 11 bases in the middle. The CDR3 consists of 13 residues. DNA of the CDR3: TGTGCCAGCAGTTACCGCGGACAAGGCATTCAGTACTTC. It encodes CASSYRGQGIQYF.

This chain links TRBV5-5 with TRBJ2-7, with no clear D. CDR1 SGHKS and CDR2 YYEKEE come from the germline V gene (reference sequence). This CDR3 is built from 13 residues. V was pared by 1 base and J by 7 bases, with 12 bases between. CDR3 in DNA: TGTGCCAGCAGCTTGTCGGCCCTACGAGAGCAGTACTTC. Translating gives CASSLSALREQYF.

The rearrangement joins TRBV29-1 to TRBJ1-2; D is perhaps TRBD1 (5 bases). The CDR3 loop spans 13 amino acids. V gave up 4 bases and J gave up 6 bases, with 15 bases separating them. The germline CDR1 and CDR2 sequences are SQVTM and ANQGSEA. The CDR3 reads CSVVPGFADGYTF. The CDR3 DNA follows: TGCAGCGTTGTCCCAGGGTTTGCCGATGGCTACACCTTC.

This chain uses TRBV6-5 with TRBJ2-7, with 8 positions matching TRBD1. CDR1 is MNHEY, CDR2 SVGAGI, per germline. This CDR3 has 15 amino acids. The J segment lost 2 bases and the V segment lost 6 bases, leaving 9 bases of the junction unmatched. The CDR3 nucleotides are TGTGCCAGCAGCCCAGGACAGGGTAGTACCTACGAGCAGTACTTC. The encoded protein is CASSPGQGSTYEQYF.

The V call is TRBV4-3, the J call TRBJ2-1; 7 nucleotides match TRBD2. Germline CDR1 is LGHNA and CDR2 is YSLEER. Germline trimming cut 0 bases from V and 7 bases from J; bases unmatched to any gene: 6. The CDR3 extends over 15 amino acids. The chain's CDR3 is CASSQELAEPNEQFF. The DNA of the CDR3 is TGCGCCAGCAGCCAAGAGCTAGCGGAACCTAATGAGCAGTTCTTC.